The T cell receptor beta chain under discussion was sequenced for a study of OX40 agonist ivuxolimab in advanced cancers. Study details: Patients were dosed intravenously with ivuxolimab at 0.01 to 10 mg/kg every 2 weeks. With a range of roughly 20 to 80, age averaged roughly 60 years, and about 82% were male. Enrolled patients in dose escalation had cancers that were hepatocellular carcinoma, melanoma, renal cell or head and neck cancer.

Assay used: immunoSEQ multiplex PCR; TCRdb lists only in-frame clones, some missing. The table lists tens of thousands of clones, around 87% of them singletons, with less than 0.25% in the top ten. This CDR3 has 14 amino acids. Germline V gene sequence: CDR1 SGDLS, CDR2 YYNGEE. Trimming took 0 bases from V and 7 from J; bases not matched to a gene: 3. Patients with a history of autoimmune disease or on systemic immunosuppression were excluded. The rearrangement joins TRBV9 to TRBJ2-7; 11 nucleotides line up with TRBD1. Sequenced here: CD4+ or CD8+ T cells sorted from blood, sampled in a trial of the OX40 agonist ivuxolimab. This sequence originates from an adult with an advanced solid tumor such as melanoma, head and neck, liver or kidney cancer. CDR3 nucleotide sequence: TGTGCCAGCAGCGTAGGGACAGGGGGCGAGGAGCAGTACTTC. Its translation: CASSVGTGGEEQYF.